The T cell receptor beta chain under discussion was sequenced for a study of T cells in Graves' hyperthyroidism and ophthalmopathy. In the study overall: Any treatment followed the collection of peripheral blood at initial diagnosis.

This clonotype was observed many times. An absence of ophthalmopathy progression within 18 months meant stable Graves' hyperthyroidism. For the diagnoses, clinical symptoms, serum thyroxine and TRAb, thyroid ultrasound and orbital computed tomography were used. CDR3 length equals 15 residues. Trimming left V 0 bases short and J 3 bases short, with 12 bases between. Germline values: CDR1 MNHEY, CDR2 SVGEGT. Amplified TCR beta CDR3 regions derived from RNA transcripts. First-round RT-PCR targeting the TCR CDR3 was performed with the HTBI primer set. TCRdb reprocessed the multiplex PCR reads with MiXCR, giving one entry per CDR3 protein. Of about 420,000 distinct CDR3 sequences in the sample, 15% to 19% were seen once.

The chain uses TRBV6-2 or TRBV6-3 and TRBJ2-7, with D possibly matching TRBD1 (6 bases). The material sequenced was blood. The sequence derives from a woman aged 18 to 35 with Graves' hyperthyroidism. The CDR3 spells CASSYSIRGGYEQYF. The CDR3 DNA reads as TGTGCCAGCAGTTACTCGATCAGGGGTGGCTACGAGCAGTACTTC.